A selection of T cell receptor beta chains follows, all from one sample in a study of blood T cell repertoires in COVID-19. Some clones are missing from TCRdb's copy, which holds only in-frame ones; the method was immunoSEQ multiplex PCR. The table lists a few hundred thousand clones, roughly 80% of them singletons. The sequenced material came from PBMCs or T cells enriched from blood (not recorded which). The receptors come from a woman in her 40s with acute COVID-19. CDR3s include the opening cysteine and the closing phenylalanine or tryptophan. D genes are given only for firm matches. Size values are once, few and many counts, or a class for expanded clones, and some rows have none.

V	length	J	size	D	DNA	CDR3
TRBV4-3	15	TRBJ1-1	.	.	TGCGCCAGCAGCCAAGAGGGCAGGGCGAACACTGAAGCTTTCTTT	CASSQEGRANTEAFF
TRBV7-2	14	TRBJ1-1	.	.	TGTGCCAGCAGCTTAAGGGGTTTGAGCACTGAAGCTTTCTTT	CASSLRGLSTEAFF
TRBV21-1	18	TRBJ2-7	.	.	TGTGCCAGCAGCAAAACCCTAAGGTGGGAGAACCTTGCCTACGAGCAGTACTTC	CASSKTLRWENLAYEQYF
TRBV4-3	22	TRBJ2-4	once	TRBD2	TGCGCCAGCAGCCAAGTGATCTCCGGGACTAGCGGGCCGGGAAGACAGAAAAACATTCAGTACTTC	CASSQVISGTSGPGRQKNIQYF
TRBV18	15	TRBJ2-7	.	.	TGTGCCAGCTCTCCCACACCGATGACAACCTACGAGCAGTACTTC	CASSPTPMTTYEQYF
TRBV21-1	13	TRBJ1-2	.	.	TGTGCCAGCAGCATAACAGCTTTTTATGGCTACACCTTC	CASSITAFYGYTF
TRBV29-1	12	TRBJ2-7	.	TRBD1	TGCAGCGTTTGGGACAGTTCCTACGAGCAGTACTTC	CSVWDSSYEQYF
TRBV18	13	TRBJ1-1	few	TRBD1	TGTGCCAGCTCCGGGACAGGGGGCACTGAAGCTTTCTTT	CASSGTGGTEAFF
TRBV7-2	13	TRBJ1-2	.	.	TGTGCCAGCAGCCTAGGCCGACAGTCTGGCTACACCTTC	CASSLGRQSGYTF
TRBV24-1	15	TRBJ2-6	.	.	TGTGCCACCAGTGACGGAGGCTCTGGGGCCAACGTCCTGACTTTC	CATSDGGSGANVLTF